The TCR beta chain described here comes from a study of T-cell memory formation after mild COVID-19. Across the whole study: For the most part, TCR clusters were specific to one donor.

TCRdb processed the 5' RACE reads anew with MiXCR; each CDR3 protein has one entry. The sample includes 450,000 or so distinct CDR3 sequences, about 23% of them seen just once. V was cut by 0 bases and J by 5 bases, with 15 bases left in between. CDR1 is SGHRS and CDR2 is YFSETQ in the germline V gene. This CDR3 has 16 residues. The chain combines TRBV5-1 with TRBJ2-1; D not certain. The sample consisted of PBMCs or a T cell subset sorted from them (not recorded which). The origin of this receptor is an adult woman who had mild COVID-19 (a few samples of this study predate the infection). Cell type and time point are not known. CDR3 residues: CASSLAPINQNNEQFF. The CDR3 bases are TGCGCCAGCAGCTTGGCCCCAATTAACCAGAACAATGAGCAGTTCTTC.